These 3 T cell receptor beta chains were sequenced from one sample in a study of cytomegalovirus exposure and HLA in healthy donors. Primers: 60 Vbeta forward and 13 Jbeta reverse. Sequencing was performed with immunoSEQ multiplex PCR; in TCRdb, only in-frame clones are kept and a portion is missing. The table includes some 180,000 clones, nearly 80% detected once. The sample consisted of PBMCs. These TCRs come from a female donor in good health and CMV-seronegative.

This rearrangement joins TRBV15 to TRBJ2-5, with 7 nucleotides matching TRBD2. The CDR3 extends over 14 amino acids. The germline CDR1 and CDR2 sequences are LNHNV and YYDKDF (reference sequence). Germline trimming cut 4 bases from V and 0 bases from J; bases unmatched to any gene: 2. The CDR3 is CATSMGGYQETQYF. The DNA for the CDR3 is TGTGCCACCAGCATGGGGGGGTACCAAGAGACCCAGTACTTC.

The chain uses TRBV7-9 and TRBJ2-1; TRBD1 is a possible D gene (5 bases). The CDR3 consists of 16 residues. Trimming took off 5 bases at V and 4 bases at J, with 18 bases between the two ends. Germline V gene sequence: CDR1 SEHNR, CDR2 FQNEAQ (reference sequence). The DNA for the CDR3 is TGTGCCAGCAGCACAGTGCAGGGCAGGTCTTACAATGAGCAGTTCTTC. Residues: CASSTVQGRSYNEQFF.

The chain links TRBV19 to TRBJ2-7, with a possible D match to TRBD1 (5 bases). Germline loops: CDR1 LNHDA, CDR2 SQIVND (reference sequence). The CDR3 runs 15 residues. V lost 1 base and J lost 0, with 10 bases in between. CDR3 loop: CASSIGAGFSYEQYF. DNA for the CDR3: TGTGCCAGTAGTATAGGGGCAGGGTTCTCCTACGAGCAGTACTTC.